A selection of T cell receptor beta chains follows, all from one sample in a study of T cells in Graves' hyperthyroidism and ophthalmopathy. TCRdb ran MiXCR on the multiplex PCR reads and lists one entry per CDR3 protein. The sample carries about 350,000 distinct CDR3 sequences, around 13% recorded once. The sequencing sample was made of blood. The receptors were gathered from a woman in her 40s with Graves' ophthalmopathy. Each CDR3 is given with its conserved first and last residue. A D gene is named only where the DNA matches it firmly. Part of the rows lack a size; the others show once, few, many or a class for expanded clones.

D: TRBD2; J: TRBJ2-1; size: NA; V: TRBV19; DNA: TGTGCCAGTAGTAAGGCGGGGGGGCCAAATGAGCAGTTCTTC; CDR3: CASSKAGGPNEQFF
D: TRBD2; J: TRBJ2-2; size: NA; V: TRBV20-1; DNA: TGCAGCGGGAGGAGTGGGAACACCGGGGAGCTGTTTTTT; CDR3: CSGRSGNTGELFF
D: TRBD2; J: TRBJ2-3; size: few; V: TRBV19; DNA: TGTGCCAGTAGTATAGCGGGGCCAGCGGGAGAAACGCAGTATTTT; CDR3: CASSIAGPAGETQYF
D: NA; J: TRBJ1-5; size: many; V: TRBV12-3/TRBV12-4; DNA: TGTGCCAGCAGCCGCGGAGGGAGCTTCCTTAGCAATCAGCCCCAGCATTTT; CDR3: CASSRGGSFLSNQPQHF
D: NA; J: TRBJ1-1; size: few; V: TRBV5-6; DNA: TGTGCCAGCAGCTTGGTGGGAGTCCTTATGAACACTGAAGCTTTCTTT; CDR3: CASSLVGVLMNTEAFF
D: TRBD1; J: TRBJ1-1; size: many; V: TRBV20-1; DNA: TGCAGTGCGCGTCGGACAGGTCTCGAAGCTTTCTTT; CDR3: CSARRTGLEAFF
D: TRBD2; J: TRBJ2-3; size: many; V: TRBV13; DNA: TGTGCCAGCAGCCGCCAACTAGCGGGAGGGCCAAATACGCAGTATTTT; CDR3: CASSRQLAGGPNTQYF
D: NA; J: TRBJ1-1; size: NA; V: TRBV5-1; DNA: TGCGCCAGCAGCTTGGCCGGGTTGAAGATGAACACTGAAGCTTTCTTT; CDR3: CASSLAGLKMNTEAFF
D: TRBD2; J: TRBJ2-5; size: many; V: TRBV10-3; DNA: TGTGCCATCAGCCAACCTCCGGGGACTAGCGGGGACCAAGAGACCCAGTACTTC; CDR3: CAISQPPGTSGDQETQYF
D: TRBD1; J: TRBJ1-1; size: many; V: TRBV7-9; DNA: TGTGCCAGCAGCCCAGGGGGGGGGCTCAACACTGAAGCTTTCTTT; CDR3: CASSPGGGLNTEAFF
D: TRBD1; J: TRBJ2-5; size: many; V: TRBV28; DNA: TGTGCCAGCAGTTCGGGACAGGGGGCAAGAGAGACCCAGTACTTC; CDR3: CASSSGQGARETQYF
D: NA; J: TRBJ2-2; size: NA; V: TRBV5-8; DNA: TGTGCCAGCAGCCCTCGTAGGCCGAGGAACACCGGGGAGCTGTTTTTT; CDR3: CASSPRRPRNTGELFF
D: NA; J: TRBJ1-2; size: few; V: TRBV20-1; DNA: TGCAGTGCTTTCAGGGGAGGCTATGGCTACACCTTC; CDR3: CSAFRGGYGYTF
D: TRBD1; J: TRBJ2-7; size: few; V: TRBV29-1; DNA: TGCAGCGCGGTAGACAGGGGGACGTACGAGCAGTACTTC; CDR3: CSAVDRGTYEQYF
D: NA; J: TRBJ2-7; size: few; V: TRBV19; DNA: TGTGCCAGTAGTATAGGACAGCCCTACGAGCAGTACTTC; CDR3: CASSIGQPYEQYF
D: NA; J: TRBJ2-5; size: many; V: TRBV7-9; DNA: TGTGCCAGCAGATACCAGGGGAGAGAGACCCAGTACTTC; CDR3: CASRYQGRETQYF
D: NA; J: TRBJ1-1; size: few; V: TRBV20-1; DNA: TGCAGTGCTAGAGAGGGGGGTGGGAACACTGAAGCTTTCTTT; CDR3: CSAREGGGNTEAFF
D: TRBD2; J: TRBJ2-3; size: many; V: TRBV30; DNA: TGTGCCTGGAGTGTACTAGGACTAGCGGGAAAGGGAGATACGCAGTATTTT; CDR3: CAWSVLGLAGKGDTQYF
D: NA; J: TRBJ2-7; size: NA; V: TRBV7-3; DNA: TGTGCCAGCAGCGACTACAGCAACGAGCAGTACTTC; CDR3: CASSDYSNEQYF
D: NA; J: TRBJ2-7; size: NA; V: TRBV7-9; DNA: TGTGCCAGCAGCTTAGTCTCCCGGGCAGGAATAAATAAATACGAGCAGTACTTC; CDR3: CASSLVSRAGINKYEQYF
D: TRBD1; J: TRBJ1-1; size: many; V: TRBV10-3; DNA: TGTGCCATCAGCTCGACAGGGGGCGGAGCTGAAGCTTTCTTT; CDR3: CAISSTGGGAEAFF
D: NA; J: TRBJ1-6; size: few; V: TRBV3-1; DNA: TGTGCCAGCGCAAGGGGGGACTCCTATAATTCACCCCTCCACTTT; CDR3: CASARGDSYNSPLHF
D: NA; J: TRBJ2-1; size: NA; V: TRBV20-1; DNA: TGCAGTGCTAGGAGGATCGGCAATGAGCAGTTCTTC; CDR3: CSARRIGNEQFF
D: NA; J: TRBJ1-1; size: many; V: TRBV10-1; DNA: TGCGCCAGCGCAGTGAGAGACACTGAAGCTTTCTTT; CDR3: CASAVRDTEAFF
D: TRBD2; J: TRBJ2-7; size: NA; V: TRBV15; DNA: TGTGCCACCAGCAGAGAGGTAGCGGGGTACGAGCAGTACTTC; CDR3: CATSREVAGYEQYF
D: TRBD2; J: TRBJ2-7; size: many; V: TRBV6-1; DNA: TGTGCCAGCAGTACCTCTAGCGGGAAACGGCCCTACGAGCAGTACTTC; CDR3: CASSTSSGKRPYEQYF
D: TRBD1; J: TRBJ1-3; size: NA; V: TRBV4-1; DNA: TGCGCCAGCAGCCAACCGACAGGGCCAAACACTGGAAACACCATATATTTT; CDR3: CASSQPTGPNTGNTIYF
D: NA; J: TRBJ2-2; size: NA; V: TRBV14; DNA: TGTGCCAGCAGCCAAGAGGCCGGGCGGACCGGGGAGCTGTTTTTT; CDR3: CASSQEAGRTGELFF
D: TRBD1; J: TRBJ2-2; size: NA; V: TRBV19; DNA: TGTGCCAGTAGTACCGGGACAGCCGGGGAGCTGTTTTTT; CDR3: CASSTGTAGELFF
D: NA; J: TRBJ1-1; size: many; V: TRBV6-2/TRBV6-3; DNA: TGTGCCAGCAGTTATGCCGATCCTGGACGGAACACTGAAGCTTTCTTT; CDR3: CASSYADPGRNTEAFF
D: TRBD1; J: TRBJ1-1; size: few; V: TRBV19; DNA: TGTGCCAGCCAAGACAGGGGAGTTGGCACTGAAGCTTTCTTT; CDR3: CASQDRGVGTEAFF
D: NA; J: TRBJ2-5; size: few; V: TRBV30; DNA: TGTGCCTGGAGTCTACAAGAGACCCAGTACTTC; CDR3: CAWSLQETQYF
D: TRBD1; J: TRBJ1-1; size: many; V: TRBV19; DNA: TGTGCCAGTAGTGACAGGGTCCAAGCTTTCTTT; CDR3: CASSDRVQAFF
D: TRBD2; J: TRBJ2-1; size: few; V: TRBV6-5; DNA: TGTGCCAGCAGTTATCGACTAGCGGGAACTTCGAGGGATGAGCAGTTCTTC; CDR3: CASSYRLAGTSRDEQFF
D: TRBD2; J: TRBJ2-3; size: many; V: TRBV18; DNA: TGTGCCAGCTCAATGGGACTAGCGGGGGATACGCAGTATTTT; CDR3: CASSMGLAGDTQYF
D: TRBD2; J: TRBJ2-1; size: many; V: TRBV20-1; DNA: TGCAGTGCTACCATGATAGCGGGAGGGCCCTACAATGAGCAGTTCTTC; CDR3: CSATMIAGGPYNEQFF
D: NA; J: TRBJ2-1; size: NA; V: TRBV27; DNA: TGTGCCAGCAGTTTATTCCTCTCCTACAATGAGCAGTTCTTC; CDR3: CASSLFLSYNEQFF
D: NA; J: TRBJ2-1; size: few; V: TRBV5-1; DNA: TGCGCCAGCAGCGCCTCCATAGTTATGATAAATGAGCAGTTCTTC; CDR3: CASSASIVMINEQFF
D: TRBD1; J: TRBJ2-7; size: many; V: TRBV27; DNA: TGTGCCAGCAGTCCCGGACAGGGGGCGCGCGAGCAGTACTTC; CDR3: CASSPGQGAREQYF
D: NA; J: TRBJ2-5; size: many; V: TRBV5-1; DNA: TGCGCCAGCAGCTTGGGGCCGAACAGAGAGACCCAGTACTTC; CDR3: CASSLGPNRETQYF
D: TRBD1; J: TRBJ2-3; size: many; V: TRBV5-1; DNA: TGCGCCAGCAGCTTAAAGGACAGGGGGCTCGCAGATACGCAGTATTTT; CDR3: CASSLKDRGLADTQYF
D: NA; J: TRBJ1-3; size: few; V: TRBV18; DNA: TGTGCCAGCTCACCGAGGACAGTCTCTGGAAACACCATATATTTT; CDR3: CASSPRTVSGNTIYF
D: NA; J: TRBJ1-2; size: many; V: TRBV28; DNA: TGTGCCAGCAGTTTCCCCCTTGCGGGGGGCTACACCTTC; CDR3: CASSFPLAGGYTF
D: NA; J: TRBJ1-5; size: many; V: TRBV11-2; DNA: TGTGCCAGCAGCTTAGTATCCAGGGAAGATCAGCCCCAGCATTTT; CDR3: CASSLVSREDQPQHF
D: NA; J: TRBJ2-1; size: many; V: TRBV11-2; DNA: TGTGCCAGCAGCTTCTCTCTAGGGACGCAGTATGGTCAGTTCTTC; CDR3: CASSFSLGTQYGQFF
D: NA; J: TRBJ1-5; size: many; V: TRBV20-1; DNA: TGCAGTGCTAGAGTGTTTGGGACGGCCGGGGGTAGCAATCAGCCCCAGCATTTT; CDR3: CSARVFGTAGGSNQPQHF
D: NA; J: TRBJ1-1; size: many; V: TRBV5-1; DNA: TGCGCCAGCAGCTTGGGCCCTCAGGGTGAAGGCACTGAAGCTTTCTTT; CDR3: CASSLGPQGEGTEAFF
D: NA; J: TRBJ2-7; size: many; V: TRBV20-1; DNA: TGCAGTGCTGGGGGCGGGACCGTCTCCTACGAGCAGTACTTC; CDR3: CSAGGGTVSYEQYF
D: NA; J: TRBJ2-1; size: many; V: TRBV3-1; DNA: TGTGCCAGCAGCCAAGGCCAGGGGCAAGTCAATGAGCAGTTCTTC; CDR3: CASSQGQGQVNEQFF
D: NA; J: TRBJ2-2; size: NA; V: TRBV7-2; DNA: TGTGCCAGCAGCTTAGCCCGCGACGCCGGGGAGCTGTTTTTT; CDR3: CASSLARDAGELFF
D: NA; J: TRBJ1-4; size: few; V: TRBV9; DNA: TGTGCCAGCAGCGTACACGGGACTAATGAAAAACTGTTTTTT; CDR3: CASSVHGTNEKLFF
D: TRBD2; J: TRBJ2-7; size: many; V: TRBV12-3/TRBV12-4; DNA: TGTGCCAGCACCCTGGGACTAGCCTCCGAGCAGTACTTC; CDR3: CASTLGLASEQYF
D: NA; J: TRBJ2-3; size: few; V: TRBV20-1; DNA: TGCAGTGCTAGCCCGAAAGATACGCAGTATTTT; CDR3: CSASPKDTQYF
D: NA; J: TRBJ2-2; size: many; V: TRBV2; DNA: TGTGCCAGCAGTGTAGCGGAGAACACCGGGGAGCTGTTTTTT; CDR3: CASSVAENTGELFF
D: NA; J: TRBJ1-1; size: many; V: TRBV6-1; DNA: TGTGCCAGCAGGACCACTTGGACAGTGTCTGAAGCTTTCTTT; CDR3: CASRTTWTVSEAFF
D: TRBD1; J: TRBJ2-1; size: many; V: TRBV11-2; DNA: TGTGCCAGCAGCCAGGGACAGGGAGACGCATACAATGAGCAGTTCTTC; CDR3: CASSQGQGDAYNEQFF
D: NA; J: TRBJ2-1; size: many; V: TRBV20-1; DNA: TGCAGTGCTAGTCTCGTAGCGAGTCATGAGCAGTTCTTC; CDR3: CSASLVASHEQFF
D: NA; J: TRBJ2-5; size: few; V: TRBV30; DNA: TGTGCCTCTAAAAGACAGAAAGAGACCCAGTACTTC; CDR3: CASKRQKETQYF